This T cell receptor beta chain was profiled in a study of cytomegalovirus exposure and HLA in healthy donors. The CDR3 length is 16 residues. Germline V CDR1 and CDR2: SGHNT, YYREEE (reference sequence). V was pared by 5 bases and J by 4 bases, with 12 bases of the junction left unmatched. The PCR used 60 Vbeta and 13 Jbeta primers. Measured with immunoSEQ multiplex PCR; TCRdb has only the in-frame clones, and not every one. Recorded for this sample: 55,000 to 75,000 clones. J is TRBJ2-5 and V is TRBV5-4; 9 bases are shared with TRBD1. The TCR was taken from a young woman in good health and CMV-seronegative. The material sequenced was PBMCs. The CDR3 DNA reads TGTGCCAGCAGGCAGACCGGGACAGGGAAAACAGAGACCCAGTACTTC. It translates to CASRQTGTGKTETQYF.